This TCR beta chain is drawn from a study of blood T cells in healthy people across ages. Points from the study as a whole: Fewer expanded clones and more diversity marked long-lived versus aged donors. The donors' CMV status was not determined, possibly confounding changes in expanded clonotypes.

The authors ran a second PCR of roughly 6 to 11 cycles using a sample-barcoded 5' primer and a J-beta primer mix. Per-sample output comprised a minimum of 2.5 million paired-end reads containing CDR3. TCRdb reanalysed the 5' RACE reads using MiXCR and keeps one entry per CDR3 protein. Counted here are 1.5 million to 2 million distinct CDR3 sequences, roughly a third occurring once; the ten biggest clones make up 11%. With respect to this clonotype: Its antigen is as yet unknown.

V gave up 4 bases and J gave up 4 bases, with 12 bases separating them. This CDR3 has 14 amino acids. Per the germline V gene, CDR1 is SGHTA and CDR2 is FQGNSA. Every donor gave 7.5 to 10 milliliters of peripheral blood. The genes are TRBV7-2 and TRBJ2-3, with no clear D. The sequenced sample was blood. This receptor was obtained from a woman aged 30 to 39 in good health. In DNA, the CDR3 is TGTGCCAGCAGCTCCATGGTGGCGGCAGATACGCAGTATTTT. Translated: CASSSMVAADTQYF.